Listed here are 15 T cell receptor beta chains from one sample, sequenced in a study of blood T cells in healthy people across ages. A second roughly 6 to 11 cycle PCR used barcoded and J-beta primers. TCRdb re-called the 5' RACE reads with MiXCR, one entry per CDR3 protein. Of about 640,000 distinct CDR3 sequences in the sample, roughly 50% are singletons; the top ten hold over 30%. Sequenced material: blood. The receptors here all came from a man between 60 and 75 years old in good health.

This chain uses TRBV20-1 with TRBJ2-7, with D possibly being TRBD1 (6 bases). The J call may be incorrect, as the DNA end agrees better with TRBJ2-5. The CDR3 length is 14 residues. Germline CDR1 DFQATT, CDR2 SNEGSKA (reference sequence). CDR3 sequence: CSAIEGELQETQYF. In nucleotides, the CDR3 is TGCAGTGCTATTGAGGGGGAGCTCCAGGAGACCCAGTACTTC.

The chain uses TRBV20-1 and TRBJ2-5; D might be TRBD1 (6 bases). The length of the CDR3 is 16 residues. V lost 3 bases and J 1 base, leaving 18 bases between the germline ends. Germline V gives CDR1 DFQATT, CDR2 SNEGSKA (reference sequence). DNA for the CDR3: TGCAGTGCTAGTGGGGACACGAGACAAATCCAAGAGACCCAGTACTTC. It yields the protein CSASGDTRQIQETQYF.

With respect to this clonotype: One end of the junction varies from germline; a read error may be responsible. This chain uses TRBV6-1 with TRBJ2-1; 7 bases are a match to TRBD1. Germline V gives CDR1 MNHNS, CDR2 SASEGT. The CDR3 consists of 15 residues. The CDR3 DNA reads TGTGCCAGCAGGCAAGGACAGGCTAACTACAATGGGCAGTTCTTC. Protein product: CASRQGQANYNGQFF.

CDR3 nucleotides: TGCAGTGCTAGAGAGGGGCAGACATGGACCCAGTACTTC. This translates into CSAREGQTWTQYF. This chain uses TRBV20-1 with TRBJ2-5; a possible D gene is TRBD1 (5 bases). The V gene's germline CDR1 is DFQATT and CDR2 SNEGSKA (reference sequence). The CDR3 has 13 amino acids. Trimming shortened V by 0 bases and J by 7 bases, and 12 bases separated the two germline ends.

The chain is built from TRBV7-2 and TRBJ1-4; D ambiguous. Trimming pared 2 bases from V and 14 bases from J, leaving 15 bases between. Germline V gene sequence: CDR1 SGHTA, CDR2 FQGNSA. This CDR3 has 13 amino acids. The CDR3 coding sequence is TGTGCCAGCAGCTTACTAGATATTGGAAAGCTGTTTTTT. Protein product: CASSLLDIGKLFF.

V is TRBV9 and J is TRBJ1-2, with TRBD1 as a possible D gene (6 bases). The CDR3 has 15 residues. The V gene's germline CDR1 is SGDLS and CDR2 YYNGEE. The germline V and J ends were trimmed by 0 bases and 3 bases, with 12 bases remaining between them. The DNA of the CDR3 is TGTGCCAGCAGCGTAGACGGGGGCACGGACTATGGCTACACCTTC. This translates into CASSVDGGTDYGYTF.

In this sample, this clonotype turned up a few times. V gene TRBV5-1 combines with J gene TRBJ2-5; 8 bases align to TRBD1. This CDR3 contains 16 residues. From germline, CDR1 is SGHRS and CDR2 YFSETQ. The J segment lost 4 bases and the V segment lost 1 base, leaving 9 bases of the junction unmatched. The CDR3 protein is CASSLYSDTGGETQYF. CDR3 bases: TGCGCCAGCAGCTTGTATTCTGACACAGGGGGAGAGACCCAGTACTTC.

V is TRBV28 and J is TRBJ1-5; tentatively, D is TRBD1 (5 bases). The CDR3 contains 15 residues. V lost 5 bases to trimming and J lost 2 bases, with 13 bases between them. Germline CDR1 MDHEN, CDR2 SYDVKM. The CDR3 DNA reads as TGTGCCAGCAGTAGCGGGGGGGATGGCAATCAGCCCCAGCATTTT. It translates to CASSSGGDGNQPQHF. The variable domain in full, completed from reference TRBV28 and TRBJ1-5, reads DVKVTQSSRYLVKRTGEKVFLECVQDMDHENMFWYRQDPGLGLRLIYFSYDVKMKEKGDIPEGYSVSREKKERFSLILESASTNQTSMYLCASSSGGDGNQPQHFGDGTRLSIL.

In this sample, this clonotype turned up a few times. The V and J genes are TRBV5-1 and TRBJ2-3; 7 bases are a match to TRBD2. V was clipped by 4 bases and J by 2 bases; unmatched bases: 4. The V gene's germline CDR1 is SGHRS and CDR2 YFSETQ. This CDR3 has 14 residues. The CDR3 spells CASSPGLNTDTQYF. The CDR3 region has the DNA TGCGCCAGCAGCCCGGGACTAAACACAGATACGCAGTATTTT.

The J gene is TRBJ1-2, the V gene TRBV28; D uncertain. Germline CDR1 reads MDHEN; CDR2 reads SYDVKM. The CDR3 is 12 residues long. The germline V and J ends were trimmed by 3 bases and 8 bases, with 10 bases remaining between them. The CDR3 DNA sequence: TGTGCCAGCAGTTTTGGTTCCCGCGGCTACACCTTC. Translation: CASSFGSRGYTF.

This clonotype was picked up one time. The rearrangement uses TRBV4-1 and TRBJ1-5; D ambiguous. Germline lookup yields CDR1 MGHRA and CDR2 YSYEKL. The CDR3 totals 13 residues. The germline V and J ends were trimmed by 4 bases and 6 bases, with 10 bases remaining between them. The CDR3 loop reads CASSRQTTQPQHF. CDR3 in DNA: TGCGCCAGCAGCCGCCAGACAACTCAGCCCCAGCATTTT.

This rearrangement joins TRBV19 to TRBJ1-4, with TRBD1 as a possible D gene (5 bases). CDR3 size: 13 residues. CDR1 is LNHDA and CDR2 is SQIVND in the germline V gene (reference sequence). The V end was cut by 5 bases, the J end by 6 bases, with 10 bases between. The CDR3 DNA follows: TGTGCCAGTAGTCGGGACTTTGATGAAAAACTGTTTTTT. This sequence encodes CASSRDFDEKLFF.

The rearrangement links TRBV15 to TRBJ2-4; D is perhaps TRBD1 or TRBD2 (5 bases each). Germline V gene lookup returns CDR1 LNHNV and CDR2 YYDKDF (reference sequence). This CDR3 has 12 residues. The DNA of the CDR3 is TGTGCGGTGAGGGGATCCAAAAACATTCAGTACTTC. This sequence encodes CAVRGSKNIQYF.

The sample holds a few counts of this clonotype. The V and J genes are TRBV28 and TRBJ1-6; D is perhaps TRBD1 (5 bases). The CDR3 contains 14 residues. V was cut by 7 bases and J by 7 bases, with 14 bases left in between. Per the germline V gene, CDR1 is MDHEN and CDR2 is SYDVKM. CDR3 protein: CASTIPRQNSPLHF. Here the CDR3 DNA reads TGTGCCAGCACCATCCCTCGACAGAATTCACCCCTCCACTTT.

This chain connects TRBV3-1 to TRBJ1-5, with 7 nucleotides matching TRBD1. CDR1 is LGHDT and CDR2 is YNNKEL in the germline V gene (reference sequence). The CDR3 is made up of 15 amino acids. With V trimmed by 1 base and J by 6 bases, 6 bases remained unmatched. For the CDR3, the DNA is TGTGCCAGCAGCCAAGGTCGGACAGGAGCTCAGCCCCAGCATTTT. As protein: CASSQGRTGAQPQHF.